The 17 T cell receptor beta chains presented below share a single source sample, sequenced in a study of blood T cell repertoires in COVID-19. Method: immunoSEQ multiplex PCR; TCRdb's copy keeps in-frame clones and lacks some. This sample has 70,000 to 95,000 clones, with about 85% found just once. The sequencing sample was made of peripheral blood. These receptors were collected from a man older than 75 with active or convalescent COVID-19.

This sequence joins TRBV7-9 and TRBJ1-6, with D unresolved. Germline values: CDR1 SEHNR, CDR2 FQNEAQ (reference sequence). This CDR3 region has 14 residues. V lost 3 bases to trimming and J lost 4 bases, with 7 bases between them. The CDR3 coding sequence is TGTGCCAGCAGCTTTCCAGAATATAATTCACCCCTCCACTTT. Translating it yields CASSFPEYNSPLHF.

The chain joins TRBV5-1 to TRBJ1-5; 8 nucleotides agree with TRBD1. There are 15 residues in the CDR3. V shed 4 bases and J 0 bases; nucleotides not matched to a gene: 3. Germline V CDR1 and CDR2: SGHRS, YFSETQ. The CDR3 nucleotides are TGCGCCAGCAGCCCCGGACAGGGTAGCAATCAGCCCCAGCATTTT. Its protein product is CASSPGQGSNQPQHF.

This clone was recorded once. The chain employs TRBV19 and TRBJ1-3, with 8 bases lining up with TRBD1. The CDR3 consists of 15 residues. In germline, CDR1 is LNHDA, CDR2 SQIVND (reference sequence). Unmatched junction bases numbered 5, after V lost 4 bases and J lost 3 bases. DNA of the CDR3: TGTGCCAGTAGTACCGGACAGGGCAGTGGAAACACCATATATTTT. Translated: CASSTGQGSGNTIYF.

J is TRBJ1-1 and V is TRBV5-4, with a tentative D call TRBD1 (5 bases). In germline, CDR1 is SGHNT, CDR2 YYREEE (reference sequence). The germline V and J ends were trimmed by 1 base and 1 base, with 11 bases remaining between them. The CDR3 is made up of 15 amino acids. DNA of the CDR3: TGTGCCAGCAGCTTGCCGGCGGGGGAGAACACTGAAGCTTTCTTT. Protein product: CASSLPAGENTEAFF.

The chain combines TRBV25-1 with TRBJ2-1; 8 bases line up with TRBD2. The CDR3 is 17 amino acids. V trimming: 2 bases; J trimming: 6 bases; junction bases outside the gene matches: 12. The germline V gene encodes CDR1 MGHDK and CDR2 SYGVNS. The CDR3 protein is CASSEKVRLAGLNEQFF. As DNA, the CDR3 is TGTGCCAGCAGTGAAAAGGTCCGGCTAGCGGGCCTCAATGAGCAGTTCTTC.

This chain connects TRBV11-1 to TRBJ2-1; tentative D call: TRBD1 (6 bases). There are 15 residues in the CDR3. V gave up 2 bases and J gave up 4 bases, with 12 bases separating them. Germline V lookup: CDR1 SGHAT, CDR2 FQDESV (reference sequence). The CDR3 DNA follows: TGTGCCAGCAGCTTAAGCACAGGGTTGTACAATGAGCAGTTCTTC. Protein product: CASSLSTGLYNEQFF.

This chain joins TRBV21-1 and TRBJ2-7; TRBD1, as called in the table, went unchecked against the DNA. TRBV21-1 is a pseudogene segment. The CDR3 spans 15 residues. CDR3 sequence reads: CASSTQGLPRYEQYV. CDR3 in DNA: TGTGCCAGCAGCACCCAGGGGCTCCCCCGCTACGAGCAGTACGTC.

The CDR3 nucleotides are TGTGCCAGTAGACCAGACAGTACGAACACCGGGGAGCTGTTTTTT. Translation: CASRPDSTNTGELFF. This chain uses TRBV19 with TRBJ2-2, with a tentative D call TRBD1 (5 bases). Germline V gives CDR1 LNHDA, CDR2 SQIVND (reference sequence). CDR3 size: 15 residues. The V end was cut by 6 bases, the J end by 0 bases, with 11 bases between. Combining the CDR3 with reference TRBV19 and TRBJ2-2 gives the whole variable domain DGGITQSPKYLFRKEGQNVTLSCEQNLNHDAMYWYRQDPGQGLRLIYYSQIVNDFQKGDIAEGYSVSREKKESFPLTVTSAQKNPTAFYLCASRPDSTNTGELFFGEGSRLTVL.

This clone was observed a handful of times. The J gene is TRBJ2-7, the V gene TRBV24-1; D gene unclear. Looked up from germline, CDR1 is KGHDR and CDR2 is SFDVKD. Trimming stripped 3 bases from V and 6 bases from J, with 26 bases between. This CDR3 contains 18 residues. The CDR3 loop is CATSDGQALVPWVGEQYV. The DNA for the CDR3 is TGTGCCACCAGTGATGGGCAGGCCCTCGTCCCGTGGGTTGGCGAGCAGTACGTC.

This chain links TRBV19 with TRBJ2-2; TRBD1 might be the D (6 bases). Trimming removed 4 bases from V and 3 bases from J, with 15 bases in between. The CDR3 extends over 16 amino acids. Looked up from germline, CDR1 is LNHDA and CDR2 is SQIVND (reference sequence). In DNA, the CDR3 is TGTGCCAGTAGTACCTGGACAGTCTCCGACACCGGGGAGCTGTTTTTT. Protein sequence: CASSTWTVSDTGELFF.

The chain joins TRBV28 to TRBJ2-5; 14 nucleotides align to TRBD2. The CDR3 is 16 residues long. The V gene's germline CDR1 is MDHEN and CDR2 SYDVKM. Germline trimming cut 5 bases from V and 6 bases from J; bases unmatched to any gene: 8. CDR3 sequence (DNA): TGTGCCAGCAGTATAACCGGGACTAGCGGGAGAAAGACCCAGTACTTC. Translated, it gives CASSITGTSGRKTQYF.

The count of this clone is one. The V gene is TRBV4-1, the J gene TRBJ2-6; D is perhaps TRBD1 (6 bases). The CDR3 extends over 15 amino acids. The germline V gene encodes CDR1 MGHRA and CDR2 YSYEKL. V lost 6 bases and J 0 bases, leaving 9 bases between the germline ends. In nucleotides, the CDR3 is TGCGCCAGCAGGGACAGCCTCTCTGGGGCCAACGTCCTGACTTTC. Protein sequence: CASRDSLSGANVLTF.

The chain couples TRBV3-1 (or the pseudogene TRBV3-2) to TRBJ1-5, with D unclear. V gave up 1 base and J gave up 6 bases, with 13 bases separating them. The CDR3 totals 15 residues. CDR1 and CDR2 (germline): LGHDT, YNNKEL (reference sequence). CDR3 in DNA: TGTGCCAGCAGCCAAGGGTACAGAGAAGGTCAGCCCCAGCATTTT. Residues: CASSQGYREGQPQHF.

The chain is built from TRBV15 and TRBJ1-1, with TRBD1 as a possible D gene (6 bases). The germline V gene has CDR1 LNHNV and CDR2 YYDKDF (reference sequence). Trimming stripped 7 bases from V and 4 bases from J, with 13 bases between. The CDR3 runs 13 residues. CDR3 in amino acids: CATKQGLVTEAFF. The DNA of the CDR3 is TGTGCCACCAAACAGGGCCTCGTCACTGAAGCTTTCTTT.

This clone was seen a handful of times. V gene TRBV28 combines with J gene TRBJ2-5; 8 bases are shared with TRBD2. The CDR3 is 16 residues long. J was trimmed by 3 bases and V by 2 bases; bases with no gene match: 8. The germline gives CDR1 MDHEN, CDR2 SYDVKM. The CDR3 loop is CASSLRGGADEETQYF. CDR3 DNA sequence: TGTGCCAGCAGTTTACGGGGGGGGGCGGATGAAGAGACCCAGTACTTC.

This clone was detected once. The chain combines TRBV7-2 with TRBJ1-5, with 7 bases identical to TRBD1. CDR1 is SGHTA, CDR2 FQGNSA, per germline. The trim removed 6 bases at V and 4 bases at J, leaving 9 bases unmatched. This CDR3 has 15 amino acids. The CDR3 protein is CASSLTTGLNQPQHF. The DNA for the CDR3 is TGTGCCAGCAGTTTGACGACAGGGCTGAATCAGCCCCAGCATTTT.

J is TRBJ1-4 and V is TRBV5-1, with D possibly TRBD1 on 6 matching bases. The ends were cut back, 9 bases at V and 5 bases at J, with 17 bases in the middle. This CDR3 has 14 amino acids. The germline gives CDR1 SGHRS, CDR2 YFSETQ. The CDR3 DNA sequence: TGCGCCACCCTCCCCGGGACACCAAATGAAAAACTGTTTTTT. The encoded protein is CATLPGTPNEKLFF.